This T cell receptor beta chain was identified in a study of cytomegalovirus exposure and HLA in healthy donors. This clone was seen a few times. Its specificity is not known. Points from the study as a whole: Within a later analysis, the majority of CMV-associated TCR beta chains appeared HLA-restricted. A few chains linked to CMV were shown in vitro to be specific for CMV antigens. Cytomegalovirus-associated status was assigned to approximately 160 TCR beta chains.

CDR1 and CDR2 (germline): LNHDA, SQIVND (reference sequence). This CDR3 is 14 amino acids long. Trimming removed 7 bases from V and 3 bases from J; junction bases left unmatched: 5. With 60 Vbeta and 13 Jbeta primers, the PCR was carried out. In the authors' methods: A later analysis counted roughly 74 million unique TCR beta chains, 9.5 million to 12 million shared. This table comes from immunoSEQ multiplex PCR, and its TCRdb copy is limited to in-frame clones, with some not included. That table gives V, J and clone size, and the DNA gave D and trimming. The repertoire includes about 110,000 clones, more than 65% of them detected once, and 3.5% to 4% sits in the top ten.

The sequence was collected from a human donor in good health. Sequencing was carried out using PBMCs. The chain has TRBV19 and TRBJ1-5; 8 nucleotides agree with TRBD1. CDR3: CASTGTGFNQPQHF. Written as DNA, the CDR3 is TGTGCCAGTACCGGGACAGGCTTCAATCAGCCCCAGCATTTT.